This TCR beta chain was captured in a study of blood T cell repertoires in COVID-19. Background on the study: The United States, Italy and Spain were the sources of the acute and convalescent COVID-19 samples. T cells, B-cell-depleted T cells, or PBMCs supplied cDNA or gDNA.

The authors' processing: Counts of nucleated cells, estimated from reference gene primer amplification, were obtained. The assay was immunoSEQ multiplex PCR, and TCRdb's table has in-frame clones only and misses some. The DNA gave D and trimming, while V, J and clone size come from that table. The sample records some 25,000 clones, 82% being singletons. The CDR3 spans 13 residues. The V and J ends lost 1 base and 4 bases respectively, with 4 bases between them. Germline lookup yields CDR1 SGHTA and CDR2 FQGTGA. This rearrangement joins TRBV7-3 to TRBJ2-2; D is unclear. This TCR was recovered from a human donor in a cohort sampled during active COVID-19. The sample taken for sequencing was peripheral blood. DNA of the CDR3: TGTGCCAGCAGCTTAAAGCTCACCGGGGAGCTGTTTTTT. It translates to CASSLKLTGELFF. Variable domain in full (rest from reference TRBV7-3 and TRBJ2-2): GAGVSQTPSNKVTEKGKYVELRCDPISGHTALYWYRQSLGQGPEFLIYFQGTGAADDSGLPNDRFFAVRPEGSVSTLKIQRTERGDSAVYLCASSLKLTGELFFGEGSRLTVL.